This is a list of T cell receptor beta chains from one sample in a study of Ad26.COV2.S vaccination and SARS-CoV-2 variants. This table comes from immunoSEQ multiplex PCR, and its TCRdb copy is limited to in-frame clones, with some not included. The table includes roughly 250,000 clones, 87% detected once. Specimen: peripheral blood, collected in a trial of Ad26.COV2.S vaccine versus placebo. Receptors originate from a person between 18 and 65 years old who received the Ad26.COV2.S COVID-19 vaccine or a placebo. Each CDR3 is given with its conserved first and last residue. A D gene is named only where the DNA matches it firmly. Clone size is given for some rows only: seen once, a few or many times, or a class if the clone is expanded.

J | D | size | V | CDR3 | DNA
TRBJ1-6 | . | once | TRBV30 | CAWSVQGSYNSPLHF | TGTGCCTGGAGTGTTCAGGGCTCCTATAATTCACCCCTCCACTTT
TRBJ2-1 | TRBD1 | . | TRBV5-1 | CASSLGDRPYNEQFF | TGCGCCAGCAGCTTGGGGGACAGACCCTACAATGAGCAGTTCTTC
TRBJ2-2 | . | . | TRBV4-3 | CASSQERVRYTGELFF | TGCGCCAGCAGCCAGGAAAGAGTTAGGTATACCGGGGAGCTGTTTTTT
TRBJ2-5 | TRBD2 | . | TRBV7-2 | CASSFGLAGTQSQYF | TGTGCCAGCAGCTTCGGACTAGCGGGGACCCAGAGCCAGTACTTC
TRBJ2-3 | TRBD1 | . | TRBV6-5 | CASSLQGAQDTQYF | TGTGCCAGCAGCCTACAGGGGGCCCAAGATACGCAGTATTTT
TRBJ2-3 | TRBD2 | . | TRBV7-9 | CASSILAGRTDTQYF | TGTGCCAGCAGCATACTAGCGGGGCGCACAGATACGCAGTATTTT
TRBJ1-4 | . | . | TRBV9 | CASSPGLSGTRNEKLFF | TGTGCCAGCAGCCCCGGGTTATCCGGGACGCGAAATGAAAAACTGTTTTTT
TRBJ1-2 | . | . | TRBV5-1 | CASSLAATVYGYTF | TGCGCCAGCAGCTTGGCGGCGACCGTCTATGGCTACACCTTC
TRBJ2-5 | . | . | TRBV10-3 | CAISESGGPGSAQYF | TGTGCCATCAGTGAGTCGGGGGGACCGGGTTCGGCCCAGTACTTC
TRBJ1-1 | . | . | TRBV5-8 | CASSSAGTWQGNTEAFF | TGTGCCAGCAGCTCGGCCGGAACGTGGCAGGGGAACACTGAAGCTTTCTTT
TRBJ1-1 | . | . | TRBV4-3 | CASTLDRNTEAFF | TGCGCCAGCACCTTGGACCGGAACACTGAAGCTTTCTTT
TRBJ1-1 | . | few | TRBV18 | CASSPANGVNTEAFF | TGTGCCAGCTCACCGGCAAACGGTGTGAACACTGAAGCTTTCTTT
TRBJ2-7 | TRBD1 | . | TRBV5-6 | CASSNPGQPYEQYF | TGTGCCAGCAGCAACCCGGGACAGCCTTACGAGCAGTACTTC
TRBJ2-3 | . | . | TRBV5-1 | CASSMNRQGTDTQYF | TGCGCCAGCAGCATGAATCGACAGGGCACAGATACGCAGTATTTT
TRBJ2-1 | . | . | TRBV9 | CASSVGVMNEQFF | TGTGCCAGCAGCGTAGGGGTCATGAATGAGCAGTTCTTC
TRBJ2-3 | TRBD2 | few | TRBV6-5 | CASTGLAGGTDTQYF | TGTGCCAGCACAGGTCTAGCGGGGGGAACAGATACGCAGTATTTT
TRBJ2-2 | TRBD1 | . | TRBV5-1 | CASLPGTGNTGELFF | TGCGCCAGTCTTCCTGGGACAGGGAACACCGGGGAGCTGTTTTTT
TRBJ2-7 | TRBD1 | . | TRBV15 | CATSRSLTGTYEQYF | TGTGCCACCAGCAGGTCCCTGACAGGGACCTACGAGCAGTACTTC
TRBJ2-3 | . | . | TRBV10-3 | CAISVGGAGTDTQYF | TGTGCCATCAGTGTCGGAGGGGCCGGCACAGATACGCAGTATTTT
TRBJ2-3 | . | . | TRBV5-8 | CASSLMGRAPDTQYF | TGTGCCAGCAGCTTGATGGGCAGGGCACCAGATACGCAGTATTTT
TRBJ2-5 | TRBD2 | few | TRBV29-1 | CSVETSGASTQYF | TGCAGCGTGGAGACTAGCGGGGCCTCGACCCAGTACTTC
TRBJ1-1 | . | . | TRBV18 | CASSPPGTYYTEAFF | TGTGCCAGCTCACCACCGGGGACATACTACACTGAAGCTTTCTTT
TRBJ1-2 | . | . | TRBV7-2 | CASSLFRTGYTF | TGTGCCAGCAGCTTATTTAGGACAGGCTACACCTTC
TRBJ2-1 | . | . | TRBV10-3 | CAISEGSNEQFF | TGTGCCATCAGTGAGGGTAGCAATGAGCAGTTCTTC
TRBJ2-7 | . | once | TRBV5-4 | CASSFGTVPYEQYF | TGTGCCAGCAGCTTCGGGACGGTGCCCTACGAGCAGTACTTC
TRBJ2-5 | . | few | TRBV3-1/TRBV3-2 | CASSPFGETQYF | TGTGCCAGCAGCCCCTTCGGGGAGACCCAGTACTTC